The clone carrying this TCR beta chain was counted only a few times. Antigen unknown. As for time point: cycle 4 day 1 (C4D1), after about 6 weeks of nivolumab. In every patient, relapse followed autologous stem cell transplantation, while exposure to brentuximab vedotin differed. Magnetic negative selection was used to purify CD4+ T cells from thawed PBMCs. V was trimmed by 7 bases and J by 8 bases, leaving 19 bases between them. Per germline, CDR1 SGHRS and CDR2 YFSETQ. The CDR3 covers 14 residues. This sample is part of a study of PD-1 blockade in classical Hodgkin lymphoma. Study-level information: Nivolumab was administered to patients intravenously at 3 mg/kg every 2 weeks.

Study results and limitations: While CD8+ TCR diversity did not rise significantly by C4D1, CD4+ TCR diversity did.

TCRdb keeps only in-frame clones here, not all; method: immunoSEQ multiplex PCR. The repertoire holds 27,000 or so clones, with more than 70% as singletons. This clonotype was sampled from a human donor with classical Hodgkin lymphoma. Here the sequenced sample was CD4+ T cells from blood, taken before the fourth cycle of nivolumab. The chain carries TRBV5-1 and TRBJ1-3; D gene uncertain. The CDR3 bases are TGCGCCAGCCGTCTCCGCTGGGATCGAGACACCATATATTTT. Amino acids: CASRLRWDRDTIYF.